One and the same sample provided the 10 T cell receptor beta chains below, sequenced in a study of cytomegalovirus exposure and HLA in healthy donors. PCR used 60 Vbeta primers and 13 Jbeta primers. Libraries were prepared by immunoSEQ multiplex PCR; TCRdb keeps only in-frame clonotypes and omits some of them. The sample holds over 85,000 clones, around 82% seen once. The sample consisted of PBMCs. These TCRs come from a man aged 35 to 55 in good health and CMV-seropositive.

The CDR3: CASSLVAGAGANVLTF. The CDR3 nucleotides read TGTGCCAGCAGCTTAGTGGCAGGGGCTGGGGCCAACGTCCTGACTTTC. The chain employs TRBV7-9 and TRBJ2-6; a possible D gene is TRBD1 (6 bases). The germline V gene encodes CDR1 SEHNR and CDR2 FQNEAQ (reference sequence). This CDR3 is 16 amino acids long. Trimming removed 1 base at V and 2 bases at J, with 9 bases between. The variable domain in full, completed from reference TRBV7-9 and TRBJ2-6, reads DTGVSQNPRHKITKRGQNVTFRCDPISEHNRLYWYRQTLGQGPEFLTYFQNEAQLEKSRLLSDRFSAERPKGSFSTLEIQRTEQGDSAMYLCASSLVAGAGANVLTFGAGSRLTVL.

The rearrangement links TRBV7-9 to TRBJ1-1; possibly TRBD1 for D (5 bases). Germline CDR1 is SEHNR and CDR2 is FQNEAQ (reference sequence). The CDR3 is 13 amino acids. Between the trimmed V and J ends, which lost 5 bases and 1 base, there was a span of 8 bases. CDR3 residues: CASSAQGNTEAFF. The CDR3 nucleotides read TGTGCCAGCAGCGCCCAGGGGAACACTGAAGCTTTCTTT.

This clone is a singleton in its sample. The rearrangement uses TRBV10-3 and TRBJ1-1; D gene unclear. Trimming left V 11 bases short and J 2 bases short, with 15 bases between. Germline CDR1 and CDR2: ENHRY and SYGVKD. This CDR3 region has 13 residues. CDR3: CASLPTANTEAFF. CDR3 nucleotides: TGTGCCTCCCTGCCTACAGCCAACACTGAAGCTTTCTTT.

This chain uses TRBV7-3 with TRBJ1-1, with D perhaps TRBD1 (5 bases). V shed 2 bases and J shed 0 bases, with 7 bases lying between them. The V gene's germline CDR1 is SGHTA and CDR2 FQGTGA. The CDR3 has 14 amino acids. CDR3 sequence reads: CASSLGGMNTEAFF. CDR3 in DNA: TGTGCCAGCAGCTTAGGGGGGATGAACACTGAAGCTTTCTTT. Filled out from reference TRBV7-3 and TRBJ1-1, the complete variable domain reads GAGVSQTPSNKVTEKGKYVELRCDPISGHTALYWYRQSLGQGPEFLIYFQGTGAADDSGLPNDRFFAVRPEGSVSTLKIQRTERGDSAVYLCASSLGGMNTEAFFGQGTRLTVV.

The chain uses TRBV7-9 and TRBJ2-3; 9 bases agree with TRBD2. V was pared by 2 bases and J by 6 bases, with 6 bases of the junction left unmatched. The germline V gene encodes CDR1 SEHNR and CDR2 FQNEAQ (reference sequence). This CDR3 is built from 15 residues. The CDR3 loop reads CASSLLAGMSDTQYF. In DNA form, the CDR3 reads TGTGCCAGCAGCTTACTAGCGGGAATGTCGGATACGCAGTATTTT.

The DNA for the CDR3 is TGCGCCAGCAGCTTGGACACCACGGAGATCGGGCAGTACTTC. Protein sequence: CASSLDTTEIGQYF. V usage is TRBV5-1 and J usage is TRBJ2-7, with no clear D. The CDR3 consists of 14 residues. Trimming stripped 0 bases from V and 9 bases from J, with 16 bases between. Per the germline V gene, CDR1 is SGHRS and CDR2 is YFSETQ.

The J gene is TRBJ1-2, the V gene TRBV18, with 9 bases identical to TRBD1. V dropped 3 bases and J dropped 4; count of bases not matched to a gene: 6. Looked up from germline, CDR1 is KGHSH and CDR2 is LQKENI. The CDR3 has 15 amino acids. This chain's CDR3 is CASSPTGQGGYGYTF. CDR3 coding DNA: TGTGCCAGCTCACCGACGGGACAGGGAGGCTATGGCTACACCTTC.

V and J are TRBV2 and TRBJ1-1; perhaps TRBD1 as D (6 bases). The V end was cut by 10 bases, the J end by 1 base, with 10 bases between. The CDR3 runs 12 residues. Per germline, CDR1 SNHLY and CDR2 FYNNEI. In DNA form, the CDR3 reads TGTGCCACCAAGACAGGGAACACTGAAGCTTTCTTT. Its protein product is CATKTGNTEAFF.

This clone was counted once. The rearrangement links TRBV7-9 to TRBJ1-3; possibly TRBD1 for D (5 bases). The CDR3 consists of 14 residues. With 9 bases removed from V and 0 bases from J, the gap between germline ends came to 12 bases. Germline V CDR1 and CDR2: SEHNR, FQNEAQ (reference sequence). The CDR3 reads CASPGLASGNTIYF. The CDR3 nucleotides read TGTGCCAGTCCGGGACTCGCCTCTGGAAACACCATATATTTT. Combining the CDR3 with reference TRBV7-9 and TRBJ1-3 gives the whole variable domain DTGVSQNPRHKITKRGQNVTFRCDPISEHNRLYWYRQTLGQGPEFLTYFQNEAQLEKSRLLSDRFSAERPKGSFSTLEIQRTEQGDSAMYLCASPGLASGNTIYFGEGSWLTVV.

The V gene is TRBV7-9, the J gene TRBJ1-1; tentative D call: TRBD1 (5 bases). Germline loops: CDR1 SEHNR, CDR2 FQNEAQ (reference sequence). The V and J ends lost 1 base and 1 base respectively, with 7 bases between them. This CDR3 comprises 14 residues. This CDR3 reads CASSLVGGNTEAFF. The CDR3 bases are TGTGCCAGCAGCTTAGTGGGGGGGAACACTGAAGCTTTCTTT.